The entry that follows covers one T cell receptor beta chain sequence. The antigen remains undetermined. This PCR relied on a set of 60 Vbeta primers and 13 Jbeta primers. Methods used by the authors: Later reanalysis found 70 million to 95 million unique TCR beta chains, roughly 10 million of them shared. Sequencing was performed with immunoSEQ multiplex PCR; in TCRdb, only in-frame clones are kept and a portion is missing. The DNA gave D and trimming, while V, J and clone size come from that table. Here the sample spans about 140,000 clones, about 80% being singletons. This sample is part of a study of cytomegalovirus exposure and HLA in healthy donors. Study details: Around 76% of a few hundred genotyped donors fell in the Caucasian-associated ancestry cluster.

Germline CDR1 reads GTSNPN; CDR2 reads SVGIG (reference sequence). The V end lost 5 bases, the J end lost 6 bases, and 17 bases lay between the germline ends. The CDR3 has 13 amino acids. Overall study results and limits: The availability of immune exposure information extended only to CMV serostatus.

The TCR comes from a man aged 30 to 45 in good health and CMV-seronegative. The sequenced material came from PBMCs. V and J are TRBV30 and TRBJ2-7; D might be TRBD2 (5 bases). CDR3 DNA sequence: TGTGCCTGGGCCCCAGAGTTGGGGAGCGAGCAGTACTTC. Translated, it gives CAWAPELGSEQYF.